The entry that follows covers one T cell receptor (beta chain) sequence. The antigen is undetermined. Per the germline V gene, CDR1 is SGHTS and CDR2 is YDEGEE. This CDR3 is built from 15 residues. Trimming cost V 3 bases and J 5 bases; bases outside gene matches: 7. The TCRbeta library was prepared with unique molecular identifiers. TCRdb redid the calling of the PCR reads with MiXCR, one entry per CDR3 protein. The sample has just under 350,000 distinct CDR3 sequences, roughly 17% seen once; the top ten hold around 41%. This record comes from a study of T-cell reconstitution after alpha-beta-depleted transplantation in children. The study, taken as a whole, reports: About two months after transplant, alpha-beta T cells reportedly came from several hundred expanded graft clones. Some patients showed high day-60 TCRbeta diversity, which derived from surviving recipient T cells and thymic progenitors.

Sequencing was performed on PBMCs, mostly from graft donor cells, taken 360 days after TCRalphabeta/CD19-depleted stem cell transplant. This sequence originates from a male patient between 2 and 9 years old who had a stem cell transplant for acute lymphoblastic leukemia, so the T cells may come from the graft donor. This rearrangement joins TRBV5-8 to TRBJ1-5; 8 bases fit TRBD1. The CDR3 loop is CASSWHRQGYQPQHF. In nucleotides, the CDR3 is TGTGCCAGCAGCTGGCACAGACAGGGGTATCAGCCCCAGCATTTT.